The 21 T cell receptor beta chains below all came from one sample that was sequenced in a study of blood T cell repertoires in COVID-19. Here immunoSEQ multiplex PCR was the method, and the copy in TCRdb shows in-frame clones only, minus some. The sample has 240,000 or so clones, approximately 78% seen once. The sample was peripheral blood. These receptors came from a woman aged 55-75 years with active or convalescent COVID-19.

The chain employs TRBV9 and TRBJ1-1; 10 nucleotides align to TRBD1. Germline V lookup: CDR1 SGDLS, CDR2 YYNGEE. The CDR3 has 15 residues. V shed 3 bases and J 5 bases; nucleotides not matched to a gene: 7. CDR3 in DNA: TGTGCCAGCAGCGAACAGGGACAGGGGTGGACTGAAGCTTTCTTT. It specifies CASSEQGQGWTEAFF.

The chain is built from TRBV2 and TRBJ2-5, with D possibly matching TRBD2 (7 bases). Germline loops: CDR1 SNHLY, CDR2 FYNNEI. V gave up 8 bases and J gave up 5 bases, with 18 bases separating them. The CDR3 runs 14 residues. The CDR3 is CASGAGATGETQYF. CDR3 coding DNA: TGTGCCAGCGGCGCGGGGGCTACGGGGGAGACCCAGTACTTC.

This clone has a handful of counts. In nucleotides, the CDR3 is TGTGCCAGCAGTGACAAGGCGGGGGGGCTCAGAGATACGCAGTATTTT. Translated: CASSDKAGGLRDTQYF. The chain joins TRBV6-4 to TRBJ2-3; 9 bases match TRBD2. With 2 bases clipped from V and 5 bases from J, the junction kept 8 bases outside the gene matches. Germline CDR1 reads MRHNA; CDR2 reads SNTAGT. The CDR3 totals 16 residues.

The chain couples TRBV6-2 or TRBV6-3 to TRBJ2-1; 8 nucleotides agree with TRBD2. Germline V gene lookup returns CDR1 MNHEY and CDR2 SVGEGT. V shed 2 bases, J shed 8 bases, and the junction held 11 bases outside the gene matches. This CDR3 is 16 amino acids long. CDR3 bases: TGTGCCAGCAGTTACCGGGGGGGGGCTTTAGTCCATGAGCAGTTCTTC. This sequence encodes CASSYRGGALVHEQFF.

CDR3 protein: CASSSEGLEFF. DNA of the CDR3: TGTGCCAGCAGCTCCGAGGGCCTGGAGTTCTTC. This chain joins TRBV11-2 and TRBJ2-1; perhaps TRBD2 as D (5 bases). Trimming took off 4 bases at V and 14 bases at J, with 12 bases between the two ends. The germline gives CDR1 SGHAT, CDR2 FQNNGV. There are 11 residues in the CDR3.

The gene calls are TRBV30 and TRBJ1-2; D unresolved. The CDR3 totals 14 residues. V dropped 3 bases and J dropped 0 bases, with 11 bases sitting between them. Per the germline V gene, CDR1 is GTSNPN and CDR2 is SVGIG (reference sequence). The DNA for the CDR3 is TGTGCCTGGAGGGACTGGACCGCTAACTATGGCTACACCTTC. Amino acids: CAWRDWTANYGYTF.

V gene TRBV5-1 combines with J gene TRBJ2-7; 10 nucleotides align to TRBD2. The CDR3 totals 14 residues. V shed 1 base, J shed 2 bases, and the junction held 0 bases outside the gene matches. Germline values: CDR1 SGHRS, CDR2 YFSETQ. The CDR3 nucleotides read TGCGCCAGCAGCTTGACTAGCGGGACCTACGAGCAGTACTTC. Translating gives CASSLTSGTYEQYF.

This chain joins TRBV9 and TRBJ2-3; D uncertain. Trimming removed 4 bases at V and 0 bases at J, with 9 bases between. There are 14 residues in the CDR3. In germline, CDR1 is SGDLS, CDR2 YYNGEE. The CDR3 here is CASSTVWSTDTQYF. CDR3 coding DNA: TGTGCCAGCAGCACAGTTTGGAGCACAGATACGCAGTATTTT. Using reference TRBV9 and TRBJ2-3 for the parts outside the CDR3, the full variable domain is DSGVTQTPKHLITATGQRVTLRCSPRSGDLSVYWYQQSLDQGLQFLIQYYNGEERAKGNILERFSAQQFPDLHSELNLSSLELGDSALYFCASSTVWSTDTQYFGPGTRLTVL.

The chain joins TRBV19 to TRBJ2-3; TRBD2 aligns across 10 bases. The J segment lost 5 bases and the V segment lost 1 base, leaving 6 bases of the junction unmatched. From germline, CDR1 is LNHDA and CDR2 SQIVND (reference sequence). CDR3 length: 16 residues. In nucleotides, the CDR3 is TGTGCCAGTAGTATAGGAGCGGGGGGGCCTAAAGATACGCAGTATTTT. Amino acid sequence: CASSIGAGGPKDTQYF.

The chain uses TRBV6-1 and TRBJ1-6; weak D call: TRBD1 (5 bases). Germline lookup yields CDR1 MNHNS and CDR2 SASEGT. V lost 3 bases to trimming and J lost 7 bases, with 16 bases between them. The CDR3 extends over 16 amino acids. The CDR3 DNA follows: TGTGCCAGCAGTGACCTAGGGCAGGGAGGAAATTCACCCCTCCACTTT. Translation: CASSDLGQGGNSPLHF.

The genes are TRBV7-2 and TRBJ2-5; 8 nucleotides align to TRBD2. Germline CDR1 and CDR2: SGHTA and FQGNSA. J lost 1 base, V lost 2 bases, and 6 bases had no gene match. CDR3 size: 16 residues. The CDR3 protein is CASSLQAGVSQETQYF. DNA of the CDR3: TGTGCCAGCAGCTTACAAGCGGGGGTCAGCCAAGAGACCCAGTACTTC.

This sequence joins TRBV3-1 (or the pseudogene TRBV3-2) and TRBJ2-3; weak D call: TRBD2 (5 bases). This CDR3 is built from 15 residues. V was shortened by 4 bases and J by 4 bases, with 15 bases between the two germline ends. CDR1 and CDR2 from the germline V gene are LGHDT and YNNKEL (reference sequence). CDR3 nucleotides: TGTGCCAGCAGCCCCTCTCCAGCGGAAGCAGATACGCAGTATTTT. Its translation is CASSPSPAEADTQYF.

This clone was seen only once. The chain couples TRBV27 to TRBJ1-1; D might be TRBD1 (6 bases). This CDR3 has 14 amino acids. Per the germline V gene, CDR1 is MNHEY and CDR2 is SMNVEV (reference sequence). V lost 10 bases to trimming and J lost 7 bases, with 22 bases between them. CDR3 loop: CATRTPSSTGEAFF. CDR3 sequence (DNA): TGTGCCACCCGTACCCCTAGTTCGACAGGTGAAGCTTTCTTT.

The genes are TRBV30 and TRBJ1-2; 11 bases fit TRBD1. The V gene's germline CDR1 is GTSNPN and CDR2 SVGIG (reference sequence). With V trimmed by 5 bases and J by 0 bases, 2 bases remained unmatched. The CDR3 loop spans 14 amino acids. CDR3 loop: CAWRTGGSNYGYTF. The DNA of the CDR3 is TGTGCCTGGCGGACAGGGGGCTCTAACTATGGCTACACCTTC.

This clone has just one count. The chain employs TRBV5-4 and TRBJ1-1; 10 bases are shared with TRBD1. CDR3 length equals 16 residues. In germline, CDR1 is SGHNT, CDR2 YYREEE (reference sequence). V shed 5 bases and J 1 base; nucleotides not matched to a gene: 8. CDR3 amino acids: CASRIDRGLKNTEAFF. The CDR3 DNA is TGTGCCAGCAGAATTGACAGGGGGCTTAAGAACACTGAAGCTTTCTTT.

The rearrangement uses TRBV6-5 and TRBJ1-3, with TRBD1 matching 7 bases. The CDR3 covers 14 residues. Germline CDR1 is MNHEY and CDR2 is SVGAGI. The J segment lost 4 bases and the V segment lost 7 bases, leaving 7 bases of the junction unmatched. Written as DNA, the CDR3 is TGTGCCAGCAAAGAAGACAGGGCCGGAAACACCATATATTTT. Translated, it gives CASKEDRAGNTIYF.

The rearrangement joins TRBV2 to TRBJ2-1, with D perhaps TRBD1 (6 bases). This CDR3 comprises 15 residues. Germline V gene sequence: CDR1 SNHLY, CDR2 FYNNEI. V gave up 6 bases and J gave up 6 bases, with 18 bases separating them. For the CDR3, the DNA is TGTGCCAGCAGACCTATTTCAGGGGCCCGCAATGAGCAGTTCTTC. This sequence encodes CASRPISGARNEQFF.

The chain employs TRBV5-1 and TRBJ2-5; 9 nucleotides match TRBD1. J was trimmed by 0 bases and V by 0 bases; bases with no gene match: 6. The CDR3 length is 17 residues. Germline V gene lookup returns CDR1 SGHRS and CDR2 YFSETQ. The CDR3 spells CASSLARDRVYQETQYF. Written as DNA, the CDR3 is TGCGCCAGCAGCTTGGCCAGGGACAGGGTTTACCAAGAGACCCAGTACTTC.

J is TRBJ2-2 and V is TRBV7-9; 8 bases match TRBD2. The germline CDR1 and CDR2 sequences are SEHNR and FQNEAQ (reference sequence). The CDR3 is 14 amino acids. Unmatched junction bases numbered 3, after V lost 7 bases and J lost 2 bases. The CDR3 here is CASNAGGNTGELFF. The CDR3 DNA reads TGTGCCAGCAATGCGGGGGGCAACACCGGGGAGCTGTTTTTT.

The genes are TRBV9 and TRBJ1-5; TRBD1 agrees at 8 bases. From germline, CDR1 is SGDLS and CDR2 YYNGEE. V was pared by 0 bases and J by 2 bases, with 1 base of the junction left unmatched. The CDR3 runs 15 residues. The chain's CDR3 is CASSVEGQGNQPQHF. As DNA, the CDR3 is TGTGCCAGCAGCGTAGAGGGACAGGGCAATCAGCCCCAGCATTTT.

The CDR3 loop reads CAISGGRGDTEAFF. The DNA for the CDR3 is TGTGCCATCAGTGGGGGGCGCGGCGACACTGAAGCTTTCTTT. This chain connects TRBV10-3 to TRBJ1-1; maybe TRBD1 (6 bases). The germline V gene has CDR1 ENHRY and CDR2 SYGVKD. Trimming left V 4 bases short and J 3 bases short, with 12 bases between. There are 14 residues in the CDR3.